This TCR beta chain was found in a study of early T cells in non-severe SARS-CoV-2 infection. Study results and caveats: VDJdb matching favored anti-spike CD8 responses, missing private and CD4 specificities.

The CDR3 length is 15 residues. Trimming left V 5 bases short and J 3 bases short, with 14 bases between. Molecules of cDNA were individually given unique molecular identifiers that were attached to them. TCRdb analysed the 5' RACE reads with MiXCR anew, one entry per CDR3 protein. Among around 29,000 distinct CDR3 sequences listed, roughly a tenth were seen once. This clonotype was counted only a few times. Its antigen is unknown. The sequence derives from an adult who was a healthcare worker with PCR-confirmed SARS-CoV-2 infection or an uninfected control (not recorded which). This chain uses TRBV12-3 or TRBV12-4 with TRBJ1-5; TRBD1 might be the D (5 bases). Sequencing was done on a sample of whole blood. The CDR3 nucleotides read TGTGCCAGCAGTCCCGGGGGACTGCCCAATCAGCCCCAGCATTTT. Translation gives CASSPGGLPNQPQHF.